This passage covers 6 T cell receptor beta chains from one sample sequenced in a study of blood T cells in healthy people across ages. Alongside a J-beta primer mix, a sample-barcoded 5' primer served in a second PCR lasting 7 to 11 cycles. A single record per CDR3 protein comes from TCRdb applying MiXCR to the 5' RACE reads. Here the sample spans 900,000 to 950,000 distinct CDR3 sequences, almost 30% being singletons. These same records also appear under a second study, on T cells of mothers and their children.

Sequenced: blood. These TCRs come from a woman in her thirties or forties in good health.

A remark on this clonotype: This may be a read error, as it is one base from a much larger clone. The rearrangement joins TRBV7-2 to TRBJ2-7; D possibly corresponds to TRBD1 (6 bases). CDR1 is SGHTA and CDR2 is FQGNSA in the germline V gene. This CDR3 has 14 amino acids. CDR3 sequence: CVSQQGPSSYEQYF. As DNA, the CDR3 is TGTGTCAGTCAACAGGGTCCCTCCTCCTACGAGCAGTACTTC.

The chain links TRBV9 to TRBJ2-5; 10 bases are a match to TRBD2. CDR1 is SGDLS and CDR2 is YYNGEE in the germline V gene. V was pared by 4 bases and J by 0 bases, with 3 bases of the junction left unmatched. This CDR3 region has 15 residues. The CDR3 nucleotides are TGTGCCAGCAGCACTAGCGGGGTTGACCAAGAGACCCAGTACTTC. Its protein product is CASSTSGVDQETQYF.

In the case of this clonotype: One end of the junction is discordant with germline, which a read error may explain. The rearrangement joins TRBV4-3 to TRBJ2-1; D tentatively reads TRBD1 or TRBD2 (6 bases each). The CDR3 runs to 14 residues. CDR1 LGHNA and CDR2 YSLEER come from the germline V gene. The DNA for the CDR3 is TGCGCCAGCCGCCAAGATTTCGGGGGCCTCCAGCAGTTCTTC. It specifies CASRQDFGGLQQFF.

This chain uses TRBV29-1 with TRBJ2-3; possible D gene TRBD1, 6 bases. CDR1 and CDR2 (germline): SQVTM, ANQGSEA. The CDR3 has 11 amino acids. V lost 4 bases, J lost 7 bases, and 9 bases lay in between. CDR3 bases: TGCAGCGTTGGGACAGCAAATACGCAGTATTTT. It encodes CSVGTANTQYF.

This clonotype was recorded only once. A much larger clone lies a single base off, so this may be a read error. The rearrangement uses TRBV28 and TRBJ2-3; 8 nucleotides agree with TRBD2. Germline CDR1 reads MDHEN; CDR2 reads SYDVKM. V lost 8 bases, J lost 7 bases, and 14 bases stayed unmatched. CDR3 size: 15 residues. This CDR3 reads CASRTAAGGRYTQYF. DNA of the CDR3: TGTGCCAGCCGGACGGCGGCGGGGGGCCGTTATACGCAGTATTTT.

This clonotype was found a few times. The chain uses TRBV4-3 and TRBJ1-4; tentatively, D is TRBD1 (5 bases). Per germline, CDR1 LGHNA and CDR2 YSLEER. The CDR3 is 16 amino acids. V lost 2 bases and J 0 bases, leaving 10 bases between the germline ends. The CDR3 coding sequence is TGCGCCAGCAGCCAAATGTTAGGGGCAACTAATGAAAAACTGTTTTTT. Protein product: CASSQMLGATNEKLFF.